A selection of T cell receptor beta chains follows, all from one sample in a study of TIL therapy for anti-PD-1-resistant metastatic lung cancer. Some clones are missing from TCRdb's copy, which holds only in-frame ones; the method was immunoSEQ multiplex PCR. The table records more than 55,000 clones, about 69% of them present only once. Sequenced here: blood, sampled at baseline. These receptors were obtained from a person aged 25 to 79 with non-small cell lung cancer. Each CDR3 is given with its conserved first and last residue. D genes are given only for firm matches. The size of a clone is reported for some rows only, either as once, few or many, or as a class for expanded clones.

cdr3_length	v_call	d_call	clone_size	j_call	cdr3_aa	cdr3_nt
15	TRBV6-1	TRBD1	.	TRBJ2-7	CASSVSTGGNYEQYF	TGTGCCAGCAGTGTTTCGACAGGGGGCAATTACGAGCAGTACTTC
14	TRBV5-1	.	.	TRBJ2-7	CASSLQPSSYEQYF	TGCGCCAGCAGCTTGCAGCCGAGCTCCTACGAGCAGTACTTC
14	TRBV6-1	.	.	TRBJ1-1	CASSEGGSNTEAFF	TGTGCCAGCAGTGAAGGGGGCAGTAACACTGAAGCTTTCTTT
17	TRBV4-1	TRBD2	.	TRBJ2-2	CASSQPRTSENTGELFF	TGCGCCAGCAGCCAACCCCGGACTAGCGAGAACACCGGGGAGCTGTTTTTT
15	TRBV28	.	.	TRBJ2-7	CASSLRDWQAYEQYF	TGTGCCAGCAGTTTAAGGGACTGGCAGGCCTACGAGCAGTACTTC
14	TRBV5-5	.	.	TRBJ1-1	CASSRMASNTEAFF	TGTGCCAGCAGCAGAATGGCGAGTAACACTGAAGCTTTCTTT
15	TRBV9	.	.	TRBJ1-1	CASSVLGSGNTEAFF	TGTGCCAGCAGCGTGTTAGGGTCGGGGAACACTGAAGCTTTCTTT
15	TRBV6-5	.	few	TRBJ2-6	CASSLSFSGANVLTF	TGTGCCAGCAGTCTAAGTTTCTCTGGGGCCAACGTCCTGACTTTC
13	TRBV28	.	.	TRBJ2-2	CASSDPGTGELFF	TGTGCCAGCAGTGATCCCGGCACCGGGGAGCTGTTTTTT
14	TRBV6-6	.	.	TRBJ1-1	CASSYLGDGTEAFF	TGTGCCAGCAGTTACTTAGGGGACGGCACTGAAGCTTTCTTT
13	TRBV7-9	.	.	TRBJ2-7	CASTTGISYEQYF	TGTGCCAGTACAACCGGTATCTCCTACGAGCAGTACTTC
15	TRBV5-1	TRBD2	.	TRBJ2-5	CASSLQAGGQETQYF	TGCGCCAGCAGCTTGCAGGCGGGGGGCCAAGAGACCCAGTACTTC
14	TRBV5-1	.	.	TRBJ2-2	CASSLGGPTGELFF	TGCGCCAGCAGCTTGGGGGGGCCCACCGGGGAGCTGTTTTTT
17	TRBV7-8	TRBD2	.	TRBJ2-1	CASSLALQRGLYNEQFF	TGTGCCAGCAGCTTAGCGCTTCAGCGGGGGCTATACAATGAGCAGTTCTTC
14	TRBV6-5	TRBD1	once	TRBJ1-4	CASRDRRTNEKLFF	TGTGCCAGCAGGGACAGGCGAACTAATGAAAAACTGTTTTTT
13	TRBV7-9	.	.	TRBJ2-7	CASSLPGQYEQYF	TGTGCCAGCAGCCTACCAGGACAGTACGAGCAGTACTTC
14	TRBV27	.	.	TRBJ1-5	CASSPGISNQPQHF	TGTGCCAGCAGCCCAGGAATTAGCAATCAGCCCCAGCATTTT
14	TRBV13	.	.	TRBJ1-4	CASSLEGSGEKLFF	TGTGCCAGCAGCTTAGAAGGGTCTGGTGAAAAACTGTTTTTT
13	TRBV2	.	few	TRBJ1-1	CASRGHTNTEAFF	TGTGCCAGCAGGGGACATACGAACACTGAAGCTTTCTTT
13	TRBV28	TRBD1	once	TRBJ2-1	CASQRTGYNEQFF	TGTGCCAGCCAGAGGACAGGTTACAATGAGCAGTTCTTC
13	TRBV6-5	.	.	TRBJ1-5	CATGAGGYQPQHF	TGTGCCACCGGGGCGGGGGGGTATCAGCCCCAGCATTTT
14	TRBV5-1	.	few	TRBJ1-2	CASSTQGIAYGYTF	TGCGCCAGCAGCACCCAGGGTATCGCCTATGGCTACACCTTC
12	TRBV28	.	.	TRBJ2-3	CASSFFTDTQYF	TGTGCCAGCAGTTTCTTTACAGATACGCAGTATTTT
13	TRBV13	TRBD2	.	TRBJ2-3	CASRREGTDTQYF	TGTGCCAGCAGGCGGGAGGGGACAGATACGCAGTATTTT
15	TRBV28	.	.	TRBJ2-5	CASSLFTGAGETQYF	TGTGCCAGCAGTTTGTTCACCGGGGCTGGGGAGACCCAGTACTTC
16	TRBV5-1	TRBD2	.	TRBJ2-7	CASSLDPSGGSYEQYF	TGCGCCAGCAGCTTGGATCCTAGCGGGGGTTCCTACGAGCAGTACTTC
14	TRBV2	.	.	TRBJ1-1	CASSEKSGITEAFF	TGTGCCAGCAGTGAAAAGTCAGGGATCACTGAAGCTTTCTTT
14	TRBV6-5	TRBD2	.	TRBJ2-7	CATRPGQGRVEQYF	TGTGCCACGAGACCCGGACAAGGGAGGGTCGAGCAGTACTTC
12	TRBV6-6	.	.	TRBJ2-7	CASSPQSYEQYF	TGTGCCAGCAGCCCACAGTCTTACGAGCAGTACTTC
17	TRBV9	.	.	TRBJ2-1	CASSNPGGAGAYNEQFF	TGTGCCAGCAGCAACCCCGGGGGCGCAGGGGCCTACAATGAGCAGTTCTTC
17	TRBV7-3	.	.	TRBJ1-3	CASSLAPGGGPGNTIYF	TGTGCCAGCAGCTTAGCGCCGGGAGGCGGCCCTGGAAACACCATATATTTT
15	TRBV30	.	.	TRBJ2-1	CAWHATSFSYNEQFF	TGTGCCTGGCACGCTACTAGTTTCTCCTACAATGAGCAGTTCTTC
14	TRBV7-9	TRBD1	once	TRBJ2-7	CASSHRDRNYEQYF	TGTGCCAGCAGCCACCGGGACAGGAACTACGAGCAGTACTTC
14	TRBV7-9	.	.	TRBJ1-4	CASSTLHGNEKLFF	TGTGCCAGCAGCACACTTCATGGGAATGAAAAACTGTTTTTT
12	TRBV29-1	TRBD1	.	TRBJ1-2	CSANRGSYGYTF	TGCAGCGCAAACAGGGGAAGCTATGGCTACACCTTC
16	TRBV5-1	.	few	TRBJ1-6	CASSAATTQTNSPLHF	TGCGCCAGCAGCGCTGCGACAACCCAAACTAATTCACCCCTCCACTTT
13	TRBV6-6	TRBD1	.	TRBJ1-3	CASSEQGENTIYF	TGTGCCAGCAGTGAGCAGGGGGAAAACACCATATATTTT
13	TRBV6-6	.	.	TRBJ2-1	CASTKEGWNEQFF	TGTGCCAGCACCAAGGAGGGTTGGAATGAGCAGTTCTTC
14	TRBV7-3	TRBD2	.	TRBJ2-2	CASSSGLGDGELFF	TGTGCCAGCAGCTCGGGACTAGGGGACGGGGAGCTGTTTTTT
15	TRBV28	.	few	TRBJ2-7	CASSLSGSGYYEQYF	TGTGCCAGCAGTTTATCGGGTAGCGGATACTACGAGCAGTACTTC
14	TRBV10-3	.	.	TRBJ2-7	CAISAKGTPYEQYF	TGTGCCATCAGTGCCAAGGGGACCCCCTACGAGCAGTACTTC
14	TRBV25-1	.	.	TRBJ2-7	CASSLLYRDNEQYF	TGTGCCAGCAGTCTCCTCTACCGGGACAACGAGCAGTACTTC
14	TRBV10-3	.	.	TRBJ2-1	CATRGDPGRNEQFF	TGTGCCACCCGAGGGGATCCGGGGCGCAATGAGCAGTTCTTC
15	TRBV28	.	.	TRBJ2-7	CASSPPGILVYEQYF	TGTGCCAGCAGCCCCCCTGGTATTTTGGTCTACGAGCAGTACTTC
17	TRBV7-2	TRBD1	.	TRBJ1-1	CASSGHAGTGHYFEAFF	TGTGCCAGCAGCGGCCATGCTGGGACAGGGCACTATTTCGAAGCTTTCTTT
14	TRBV30	TRBD1	.	TRBJ2-3	CAWSVLRGSNTQYF	TGTGCCTGGAGTGTACTCAGGGGGAGCAATACGCAGTATTTT
15	TRBV27	TRBD1	.	TRBJ1-2	CASSSRGRGLGGYTF	TGTGCCAGCAGTAGCCGCGGCAGGGGGCTGGGTGGCTACACCTTC
15	TRBV28	TRBD1	few	TRBJ1-6	CASSFADRENSPLHF	TGTGCCAGCAGCTTCGCGGACAGGGAAAATTCACCCCTCCACTTT